The T cell receptor beta chain under discussion was sequenced for a study of shared clonotypes between healthy human individuals. Study background: Donors had three CD4 naive, three CD4 memory, two CD8 naive and one CD8 memory plate apiece.

The protocol was immunoSEQ multiplex PCR, while the TCRdb copy is restricted to in-frame clones and leaves out a portion. The sample lists more than 400,000 clones, almost 97% seen once, with roughly 0.06% in the top ten. The table lists this clone with a count of one. Material for sequencing was naive CD4+ T cells sorted from blood. Subset defined: CD45RA+ positively selected. The clonotype was recovered from a woman aged 30 to 39 in good health.

The CDR3 protein is CASSVQGEGNTIYF. The CDR3 coding sequence is TGTGCCAGCAGCGTACAGGGGGAAGGGAACACCATATATTTT. This chain links TRBV9 with TRBJ1-3; 7 nucleotides align to TRBD1. CDR1 is SGDLS, CDR2 YYNGEE, per germline. This CDR3 region has 14 residues. The ends lost 1 base at V and 7 bases at J; junction bases unmatched: 5.